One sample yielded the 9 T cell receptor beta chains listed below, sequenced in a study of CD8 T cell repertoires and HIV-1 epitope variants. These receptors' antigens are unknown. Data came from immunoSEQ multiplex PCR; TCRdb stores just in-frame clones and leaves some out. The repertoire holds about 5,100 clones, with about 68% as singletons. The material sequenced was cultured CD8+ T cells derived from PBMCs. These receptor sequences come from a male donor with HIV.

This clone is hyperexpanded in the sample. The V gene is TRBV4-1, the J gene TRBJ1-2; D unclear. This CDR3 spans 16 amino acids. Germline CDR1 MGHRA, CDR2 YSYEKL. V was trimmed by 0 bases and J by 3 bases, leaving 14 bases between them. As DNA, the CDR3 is TGCGCCAGCAGCCAAGATCCCCCAGACTTGGACTATGGCTACACCTTC. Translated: CASSQDPPDLDYGYTF.

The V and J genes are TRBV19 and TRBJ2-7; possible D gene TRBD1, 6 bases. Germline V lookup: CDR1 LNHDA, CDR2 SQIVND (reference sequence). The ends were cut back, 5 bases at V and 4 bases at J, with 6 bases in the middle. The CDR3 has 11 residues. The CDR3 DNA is TGTGCCAGTAGTCAGGGGTACGAGCAGTACTTC. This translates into CASSQGYEQYF.

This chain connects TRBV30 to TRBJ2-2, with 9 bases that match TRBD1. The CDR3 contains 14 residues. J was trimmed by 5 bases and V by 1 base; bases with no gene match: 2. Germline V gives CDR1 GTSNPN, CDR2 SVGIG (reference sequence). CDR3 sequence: CAWSGTGDTGELFF. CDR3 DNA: TGTGCCTGGAGTGGGACAGGGGATACCGGGGAGCTGTTTTTT. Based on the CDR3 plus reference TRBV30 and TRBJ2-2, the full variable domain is SQTIHQWPATLVQPVGSPLSLECTVEGTSNPNLYWYRQAAGRGLQLLFYSVGIGQISSEVPQNLSASRPQDRQFILSSKKLLLSDSGFYLCAWSGTGDTGELFFGEGSRLTVL.

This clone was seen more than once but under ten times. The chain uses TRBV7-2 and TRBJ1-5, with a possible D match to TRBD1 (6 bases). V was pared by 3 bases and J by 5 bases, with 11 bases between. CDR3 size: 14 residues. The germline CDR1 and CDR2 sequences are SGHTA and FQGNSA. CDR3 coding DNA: TGTGCCAGCAGCTTGGGGGGGCCCTATCAGCCCCAGCATTTT. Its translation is CASSLGGPYQPQHF.

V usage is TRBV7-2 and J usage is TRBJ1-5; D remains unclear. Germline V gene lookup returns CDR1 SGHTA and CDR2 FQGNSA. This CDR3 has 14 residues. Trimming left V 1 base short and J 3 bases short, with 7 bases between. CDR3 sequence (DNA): TGTGCCAGCAGCTTAGGGGTCTACAATCAGCCCCAGCATTTT. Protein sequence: CASSLGVYNQPQHF. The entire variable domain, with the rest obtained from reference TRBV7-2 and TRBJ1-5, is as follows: GAGVSQSPSNKVTEKGKDVELRCDPISGHTALYWYRQSLGQGLEFLIYFQGNSAPDKSGLPSDRFSAERTGGSVSTLTIQRTQQEDSAVYLCASSLGVYNQPQHFGDGTRLSIL.

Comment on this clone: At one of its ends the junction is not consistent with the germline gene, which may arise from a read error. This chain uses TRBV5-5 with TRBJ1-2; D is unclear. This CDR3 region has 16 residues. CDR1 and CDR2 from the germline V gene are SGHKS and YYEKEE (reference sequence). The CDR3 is CASSQDPVELDYGYTF. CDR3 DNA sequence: TGCGCCAGCAGCCAAGATCCCGTCGAACTCGACTATGGCTACACCTTC.

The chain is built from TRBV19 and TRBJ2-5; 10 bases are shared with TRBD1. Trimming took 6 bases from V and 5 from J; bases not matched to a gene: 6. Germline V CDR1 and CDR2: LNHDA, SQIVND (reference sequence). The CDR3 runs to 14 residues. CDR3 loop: CASSGTGATETQYF. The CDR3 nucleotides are TGTGCCAGTAGCGGGACAGGGGCGACGGAGACCCAGTACTTC.

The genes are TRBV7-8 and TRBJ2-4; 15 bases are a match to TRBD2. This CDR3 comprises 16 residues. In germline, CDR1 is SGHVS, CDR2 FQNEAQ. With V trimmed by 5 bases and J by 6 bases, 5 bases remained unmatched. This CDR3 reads CASSPWTSGRGNIQYF. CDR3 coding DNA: TGTGCCAGCAGCCCGTGGACTAGCGGGAGGGGAAACATTCAGTACTTC.

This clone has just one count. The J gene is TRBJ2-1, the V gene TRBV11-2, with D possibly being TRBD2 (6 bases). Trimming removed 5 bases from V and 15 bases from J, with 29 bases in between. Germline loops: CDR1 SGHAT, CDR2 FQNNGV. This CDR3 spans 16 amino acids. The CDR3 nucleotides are TGTGCCAGCAGCCCGGGGAAGGAGGGCCATCGTATTTCAGCGTTCTTC. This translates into CASSPGKEGHRISAFF.